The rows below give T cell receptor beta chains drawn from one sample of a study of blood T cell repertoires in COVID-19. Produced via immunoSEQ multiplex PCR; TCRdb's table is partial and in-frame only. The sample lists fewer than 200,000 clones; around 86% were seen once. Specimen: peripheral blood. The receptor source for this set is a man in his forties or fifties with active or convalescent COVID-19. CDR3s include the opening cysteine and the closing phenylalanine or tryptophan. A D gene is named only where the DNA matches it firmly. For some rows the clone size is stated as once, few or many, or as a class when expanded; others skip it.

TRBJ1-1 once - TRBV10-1 TGCGCCAGCAGTGAGTCCAGGGACTCTGAAGCTTTCTTT CASSESRDSEAFF
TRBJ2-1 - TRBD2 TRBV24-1 TGTGCCACCAGTGATTTCCGCCTAGCGGGCAATGAGCAGTTCTTC CATSDFRLAGNEQFF
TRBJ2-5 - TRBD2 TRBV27 TGTGCCAGCAGTACAGCCGGGACTAGCGGGAGGACCGGAGAGACCCAGTACTTC CASSTAGTSGRTGETQYF
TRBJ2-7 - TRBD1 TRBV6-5 TGTGCCAGCAGTTCTTCACAGGGGAGTCCCTACGAGCAGTACTTC CASSSSQGSPYEQYF
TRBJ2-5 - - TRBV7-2 TGTGCCAGCAGCTTAGCCACGGGGGAAGAGACCCAGTACTTC CASSLATGEETQYF
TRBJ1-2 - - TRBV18 TGTGCCAGCTCTACAAAACAGGGCCGGAGTATTCACTATGGCTACACCTTC CASSTKQGRSIHYGYTF
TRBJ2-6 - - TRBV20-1 TGCAGTGCTAGTAATGCCAGATCTGGGGCCAACGTCCTGACTTTC CSASNARSGANVLTF
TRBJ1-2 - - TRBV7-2 TGTGCCAGCAGCTTCCGGACAGTTCAAGCTAACTATGGCTACACCTTC CASSFRTVQANYGYTF
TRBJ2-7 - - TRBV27 TGTGCCAGCAGCCGAACAGGGGGGGGCACTGGATTGACTTGGGAGCAGTACTTC CASSRTGGGTGLTWEQYF
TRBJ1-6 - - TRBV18 TGTGCCAGCTCACCCTTAAGCGTGGATTCACCCCTCCACTTT CASSPLSVDSPLHF
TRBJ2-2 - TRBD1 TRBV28 TGTGCCAGCGTCAATTCCAGGGGGACAGGGGGCCTTGGGGAGCTGTTTTTT CASVNSRGTGGLGELFF
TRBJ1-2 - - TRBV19 TGTGCCAGTAGCGAAACAGGGTCGTGGGACTATGGCTACACCTTC CASSETGSWDYGYTF
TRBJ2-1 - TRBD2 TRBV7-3 TGTGCCAGCAGCCCCACTAGCGGGGGGGCCCTAAATGAGCAGTTCTTC CASSPTSGGALNEQFF
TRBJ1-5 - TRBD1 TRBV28 TGTGCCAGCAGTTTAGGGACAGGGGGGAATCAGCCCCAGCATTTT CASSLGTGGNQPQHF
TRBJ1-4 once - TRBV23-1 TGCGCCAGCAGTCATAGTACGAAACAGTCCGCAACTAATGAAAAACTGTTTTTT CASSHSTKQSATNEKLFF
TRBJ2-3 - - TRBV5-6 TGTGCCAGCAGCTTGGATCAGCGAGCAGATACGCAGTATTTT CASSLDQRADTQYF
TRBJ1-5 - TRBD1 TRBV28 TGTGCCAGCAGTTTGGGACAGGGATGGGGCAATCAGCCCCAGCATTTT CASSLGQGWGNQPQHF
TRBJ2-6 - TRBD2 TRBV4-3 TGCGCCAGCAGCCCCGGACTAGCGGCTGGGGCCAACGTCCTGACTTTC CASSPGLAAGANVLTF
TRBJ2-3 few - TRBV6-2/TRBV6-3 TGTGCCAGCAGTCCACAATTGGATACGCAGTATTTT CASSPQLDTQYF
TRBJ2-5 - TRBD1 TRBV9 TGTGCCAGCAGCGTAGACAGGGGGCAGGGGGAGACCCAGTACTTC CASSVDRGQGETQYF
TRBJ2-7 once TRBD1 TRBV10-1 TGCGCCAGCAGCCCCGGGACAGAGTACTACGAGCAGTACTTC CASSPGTEYYEQYF
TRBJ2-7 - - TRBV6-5 TGTGCCAGCAGAGATACAGGGGGGGGCTACGAGCAGTACTTC CASRDTGGGYEQYF
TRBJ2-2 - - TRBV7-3 TGTGCCAGCAGCTTAGGGAGCGGGGAGCTGTTTTTT CASSLGSGELFF
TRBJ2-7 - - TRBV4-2 TGTGCCAGCAGCCAAGATTTGATCCGGAGGGAGCAGTACTTC CASSQDLIRREQYF
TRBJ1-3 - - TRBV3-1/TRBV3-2 TGTGCCAGCAGCCAAACCGAGGTTAGAAACACCATATATTTT CASSQTEVRNTIYF
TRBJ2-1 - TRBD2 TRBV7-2 TGTGCCAAACCCATCGGGGGGACTAGCGGGGGGTTGGTCTTC CAKPIGGTSGGLVF
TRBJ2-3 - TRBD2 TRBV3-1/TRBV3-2 TGTGCCAGCAGCCAAGAACCTAGCGGGGGGGCGAGGCTAAACACAGATACGCAGTATTTT CASSQEPSGGARLNTDTQYF
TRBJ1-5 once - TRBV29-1 TGCAGCGTTGATCGGACAGCTTTCGGGAATCAGCCCCAGCATTTT CSVDRTAFGNQPQHF
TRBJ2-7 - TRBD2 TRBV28 TGTGCCAGCAGTATTGGGACTAGCGGGGGGACCTACGAGCAGTACTTC CASSIGTSGGTYEQYF
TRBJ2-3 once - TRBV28 TGTGCCAGCAGTCGGGGGACTGACACAGATACGCAGTATTTT CASSRGTDTDTQYF
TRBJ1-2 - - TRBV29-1 TGCAGCGTGCTAAAACTCCCTCCCGAGTTCTATGGCTACACCTTC CSVLKLPPEFYGYTF
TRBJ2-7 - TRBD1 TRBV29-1 TGCAGCGCAACCTTACAGGGGGTGGCCTACGAGCAGTACTTC CSATLQGVAYEQYF
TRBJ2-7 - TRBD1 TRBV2 TGTGCCAGCAGAGATACGGGACAGGGCCCCTACGAGCAGTACTTC CASRDTGQGPYEQYF
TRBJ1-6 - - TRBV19 TGTGCCAGTAGGAAACTCGAGGGGGCCCTCCACTTT CASRKLEGALHF
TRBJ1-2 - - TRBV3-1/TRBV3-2 TGTGCCTGCTCAGGCACAGGGAACTATGGCTACACCTTC CACSGTGNYGYTF
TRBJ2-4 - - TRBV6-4 TGTGCCAGCAGTGAGATACTAGGGAGTAACATTCAGTACTTC CASSEILGSNIQYF
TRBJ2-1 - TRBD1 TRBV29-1 TGCAGCGACCTAGGGACAGGGAGTTACAATGAGCAGTTCTTC CSDLGTGSYNEQFF
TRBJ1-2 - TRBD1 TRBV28 TGTGCCAGCAGTGCCTCCCCCGGGACAGGGGGCTATGGCTACACCTTC CASSASPGTGGYGYTF
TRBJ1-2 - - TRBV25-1 TGTGCCAGCAGTGAGGCGACAGGAGGAAACGGAGGCTACACCTTC CASSEATGGNGGYTF
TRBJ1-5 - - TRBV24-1 TGTGCCACCAGTGACGTGACAGATAATCAGCCCCAGCATTTT CATSDVTDNQPQHF
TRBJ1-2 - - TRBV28 TGTGCCAGCAGTTTTCAGGGGAAGGACTATGGCTACACCTTC CASSFQGKDYGYTF
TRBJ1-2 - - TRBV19 TGTGCCAGTAGTCGGACAGAACACTATGGCTACACCTTC CASSRTEHYGYTF
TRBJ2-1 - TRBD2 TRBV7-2 TGTGCCAGCAGCTTAGAGTCGACTAGCGGGGCTTACAATGAGCAGTTCTTC CASSLESTSGAYNEQFF
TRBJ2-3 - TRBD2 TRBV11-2 TGTGCCAGCAGCTTTCGACTAGCGGGGCCTAGCACAGATACGCAGTATTTT CASSFRLAGPSTDTQYF
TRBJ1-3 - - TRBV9 TGTGCCAGCAGCGTAGAGTCAGGGTTAGCTGGAAACACCATATATTTT CASSVESGLAGNTIYF
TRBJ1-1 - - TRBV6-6 TGTGCCAGCAGTCAATCTAAACCGGGACTAATGAACACTGAAGCTTTCTTT CASSQSKPGLMNTEAFF
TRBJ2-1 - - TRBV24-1 TGTGCCTCCGCGGAGGGAAGAGATGAGCAGTTCTTC CASAEGRDEQFF
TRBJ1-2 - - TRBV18 TGTGCCAGCTCACCAATCGTCCGGACAGAAGGCTATGGCTACACCTTC CASSPIVRTEGYGYTF
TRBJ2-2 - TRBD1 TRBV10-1 TGCGCCAGCAATACCCGGGACAGGGATGGGGAGCTGTTTTTT CASNTRDRDGELFF